This TCR beta chain is from a study of metastatic and nonmetastatic thyroid tumors. Across the whole study: Comparative analysis of repertoires was undertaken across blood and tumor or nodule tissue obtained from malignant and benign thyroid patients.

Original handling: Between-group CDR3 differences, defined by clinicopathological status, yielded a distant-metastasis classifier for papillary thyroid cancer. TCRdb re-called clones from the PCR reads using MiXCR. TCRdb's processing, not the authors', yielded these V and J calls. The repertoire consists of about 4,200 clones, with roughly 36% occurring once and the leading ten covering roughly 15%. Notes on the study in general: Significantly higher TCR beta diversity was reportedly seen in malignant thyroid tumors than benign nodules, in blood and tumor.

Thyroid surgery was performed in patients who had received no treatment beforehand. In the case of this clone: Its target is not known.

The CDR3 covers 11 residues. Trimming left V 3 bases short and J 2 bases short, with 4 bases between. Germline CDR1 and CDR2: GTSNPN and SVGIG (reference sequence). J is TRBJ2-5 and V is TRBV30; no clear D. The specimen sequenced was adjacent normal tissue. The source of this sequence is a female donor with papillary thyroid cancer or a benign thyroid nodule (not recorded which). Some clones in this sample may be carry-over from other donors' samples. CDR3 sequence (DNA): TGTGCCTGGAGCCGTCAAGAGACCCAGTACTTC. Translation gives CAWSRQETQYF. The full variable domain, completed using reference TRBV30 and TRBJ2-5, is SQTIHQWPATLVQPVGSPLSLECTVEGTSNPNLYWYRQAAGRGLQLLFYSVGIGQISSEVPQNLSASRPQDRQFILSSKKLLLSDSGFYLCAWSRQETQYFGPGTRLLVL.